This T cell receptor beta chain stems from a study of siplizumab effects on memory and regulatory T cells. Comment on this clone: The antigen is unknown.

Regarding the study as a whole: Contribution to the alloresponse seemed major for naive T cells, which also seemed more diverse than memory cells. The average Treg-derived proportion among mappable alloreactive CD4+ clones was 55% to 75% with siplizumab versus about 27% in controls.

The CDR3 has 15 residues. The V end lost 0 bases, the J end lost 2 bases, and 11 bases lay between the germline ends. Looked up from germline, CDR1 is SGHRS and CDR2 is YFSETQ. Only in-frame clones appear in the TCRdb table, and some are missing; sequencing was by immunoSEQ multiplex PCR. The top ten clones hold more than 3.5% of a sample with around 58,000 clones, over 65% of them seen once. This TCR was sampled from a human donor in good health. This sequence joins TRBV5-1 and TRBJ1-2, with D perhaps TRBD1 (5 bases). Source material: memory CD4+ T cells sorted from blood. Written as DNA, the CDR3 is TGCGCCAGCAGCTTGGGAGGGGAGGGAAACTATGGCTACACCTTC. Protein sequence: CASSLGGEGNYGYTF.